This TCR beta chain was obtained from a study of Ad26.COV2.S vaccination and SARS-CoV-2 variants. Study information: Participant was drawn from the COV1001 Ad26.COV2.S trial arm. Once, or twice with 56 days between doses, Ad26.COV2.S was given intramuscularly. Findings and limits, study-wide: Comparability of non-spike TCR breadth was observed across vaccine and placebo recipients.

To note about this clone: Its matching antigen is unknown.

The CDR3 contains 16 residues. Germline V lookup: CDR1 SGHNT, CDR2 YENEEA. The trim removed 5 bases at V and 5 bases at J, leaving 15 bases unmatched. Noted treatment: around 19 received Ad26.COV2.S at low or high dose, single or two shots; 5 received placebo; per-sample allocation not given. Sampling was performed 63 days after the first vaccine or placebo injection. Sequencing was performed with immunoSEQ multiplex PCR; in TCRdb, only in-frame clones are kept and a portion is missing. The sample lists 380,000 or so clones, around 90% occurring once. The sequence came from a person aged 18-60 years who received the Ad26.COV2.S COVID-19 vaccine or a placebo. This material consisted of peripheral blood, taken in a trial of Ad26.COV2.S vaccine versus placebo. V is TRBV11-3 and J is TRBJ2-7; TRBD2 agrees at 7 bases. CDR3 DNA: TGTGCCAGCAGCGGACGGGACGGGGAGGGTCCCCACGAGCAGTACTTC. It specifies CASSGRDGEGPHEQYF. Full variable domain (remainder filled in from reference TRBV11-3 and TRBJ2-7): EAGVVQSPRYKIIEKKQPVAFWCNPISGHNTLYWYLQNLGQGPELLIRYENEEAVDDSQLPKDRFSAERLKGVDSTLKIQPAELGDSAVYLCASSGRDGEGPHEQYFGPGTRLTVT.